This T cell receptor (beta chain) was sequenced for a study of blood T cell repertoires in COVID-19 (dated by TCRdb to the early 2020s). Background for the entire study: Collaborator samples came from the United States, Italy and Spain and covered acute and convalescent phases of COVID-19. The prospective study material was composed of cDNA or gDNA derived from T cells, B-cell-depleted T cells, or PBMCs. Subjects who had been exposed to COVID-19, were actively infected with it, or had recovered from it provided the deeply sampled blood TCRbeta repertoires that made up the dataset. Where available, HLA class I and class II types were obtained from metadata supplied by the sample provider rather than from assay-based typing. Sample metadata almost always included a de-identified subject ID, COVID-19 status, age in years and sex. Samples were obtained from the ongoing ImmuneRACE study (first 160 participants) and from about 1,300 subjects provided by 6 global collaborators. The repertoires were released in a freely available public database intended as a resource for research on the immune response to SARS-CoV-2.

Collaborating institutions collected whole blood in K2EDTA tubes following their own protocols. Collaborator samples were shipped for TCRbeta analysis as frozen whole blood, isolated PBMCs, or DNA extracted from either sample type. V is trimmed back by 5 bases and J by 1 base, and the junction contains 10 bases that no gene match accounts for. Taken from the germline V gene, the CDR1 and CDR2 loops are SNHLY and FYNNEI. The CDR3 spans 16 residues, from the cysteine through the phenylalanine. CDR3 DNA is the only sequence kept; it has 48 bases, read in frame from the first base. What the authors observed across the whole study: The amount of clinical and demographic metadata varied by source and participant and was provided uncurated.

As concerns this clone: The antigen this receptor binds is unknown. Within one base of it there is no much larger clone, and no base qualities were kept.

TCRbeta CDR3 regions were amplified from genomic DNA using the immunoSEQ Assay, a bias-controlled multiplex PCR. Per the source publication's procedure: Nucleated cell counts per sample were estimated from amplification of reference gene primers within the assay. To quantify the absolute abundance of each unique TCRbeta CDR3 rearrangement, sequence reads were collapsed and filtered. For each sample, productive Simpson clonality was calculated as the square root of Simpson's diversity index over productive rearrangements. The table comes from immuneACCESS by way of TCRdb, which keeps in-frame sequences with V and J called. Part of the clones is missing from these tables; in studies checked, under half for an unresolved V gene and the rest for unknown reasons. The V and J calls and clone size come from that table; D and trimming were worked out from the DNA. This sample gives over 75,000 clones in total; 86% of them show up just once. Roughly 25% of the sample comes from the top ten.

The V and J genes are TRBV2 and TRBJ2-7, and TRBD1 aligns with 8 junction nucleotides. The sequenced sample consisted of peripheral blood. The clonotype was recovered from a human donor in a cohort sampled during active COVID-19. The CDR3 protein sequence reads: CASSKGDTGGSYEQYF. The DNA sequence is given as TGTGCCAGCAGTAAAGGGGACACAGGGGGGTCCTACGAGCAGTACTTC.